This TCR beta chain comes out of a study of early T cells in non-severe SARS-CoV-2 infection. The overall study: Sequencing of bulk RNA from unsorted whole blood was done, without chain pairing. Broader study findings: Clonotype matching in VDJdb favored anti-spike CD8 responses and did not capture private and CD4 specificities.

The CDR3 is 13 residues long. CDR1 and CDR2 (germline): MNHNS, SASEGT. V was pared by 8 bases and J by 5 bases, with 15 bases between. Molecules of cDNA were individually given unique molecular identifiers that were attached to them. TCRdb processed the 5' RACE reads anew with MiXCR; each CDR3 protein has one entry. The data contain some 56,000 distinct CDR3 sequences, over 9.5% of them singletons. This clonotype was counted many times. Its antigen is as yet unknown. This TCR was sampled from an adult who was a healthcare worker with PCR-confirmed SARS-CoV-2 infection or an uninfected control (not recorded which). This chain connects TRBV6-1 to TRBJ1-2, with D unresolved. The sequenced material came from whole blood. The CDR3 nucleotides are TGTGCCAGCGAGCGCGGCCCTGTATATGGCTACACCTTC. Translating gives CASERGPVYGYTF.